The rows below give T cell receptor beta chains drawn from one sample of a study of T cell responses to AZD1222 COVID-19 vaccine. Sequenced by immunoSEQ multiplex PCR; TCRdb stores in-frame clones only, minus some. The sample records around 87,000 clones, roughly 91% being singletons. Sequenced here: peripheral blood, sampled on day 0 of AZD1222 vaccination. These receptors were collected from an adult in good health. Each CDR3 is given with its conserved first and last residue. D genes are given only for firm matches. Expanded clones are given a class, and other clones once, few, many or no size at all.

J: TRBJ1-3
size: -
D: -
V: TRBV2
CDR3: CASSPDGHVPGNTIYF
DNA: TGTGCCAGCAGCCCCGACGGCCACGTCCCTGGAAACACCATATATTTT

J: TRBJ2-7
size: -
D: TRBD1
V: TRBV28
CDR3: CASSRQGAYEQYF
DNA: TGTGCCAGCAGTCGACAGGGGGCCTACGAGCAGTACTTC

J: TRBJ1-1
size: -
D: -
V: TRBV27
CDR3: CASTRSHRENTEAFF
DNA: TGTGCCAGCACCCGATCGCATAGGGAGAACACTGAAGCTTTCTTT

J: TRBJ1-1
size: -
D: -
V: TRBV7-9
CDR3: CASSLARAMNTEAFF
DNA: TGTGCCAGCAGCTTAGCTAGGGCCATGAACACTGAAGCTTTCTTT

J: TRBJ1-3
size: -
D: -
V: TRBV27
CDR3: CASSSKSQGNTIYF
DNA: TGTGCCAGCAGTTCAAAATCCCAGGGAAACACCATATATTTT

J: TRBJ2-5
size: -
D: -
V: TRBV9
CDR3: CASSVGQGEGETQYF
DNA: TGTGCCAGCAGCGTAGGGCAGGGGGAGGGAGAGACCCAGTACTTC

J: TRBJ1-1
size: -
D: -
V: TRBV18
CDR3: CASSLRNTEAFF
DNA: TGTGCCAGCTCACTGAGGAACACTGAAGCTTTCTTT

J: TRBJ1-2
size: -
D: TRBD1
V: TRBV19
CDR3: CASSDNWDSADYGYTF
DNA: TGTGCCAGTAGTGATAACTGGGACAGCGCCGATTATGGCTACACCTTC

J: TRBJ1-1
size: -
D: -
V: TRBV9
CDR3: CASSPADGSPEAFF
DNA: TGTGCCAGCAGCCCAGCGGACGGATCTCCTGAAGCTTTCTTT

J: TRBJ1-4
size: -
D: TRBD1
V: TRBV6-2/TRBV6-3
CDR3: CASSYVMGQGEEKLFF
DNA: TGTGCCAGCAGTTACGTGATGGGACAGGGAGAGGAAAAACTGTTTTTT

J: TRBJ1-3
size: -
D: -
V: TRBV4-1
CDR3: CASSPRGTGENTIYF
DNA: TGCGCCAGCAGCCCCAGAGGGACGGGAGAAAACACCATATATTTT

J: TRBJ2-2
size: -
D: TRBD2
V: TRBV6-5
CDR3: CASPGLEFSGELFF
DNA: TGTGCCAGTCCGGGACTAGAGTTCTCCGGGGAGCTGTTTTTT

J: TRBJ1-5
size: -
D: -
V: TRBV7-8
CDR3: CASSPSGGEQPQHF
DNA: TGTGCCAGCAGCCCGTCGGGGGGCGAACAGCCCCAGCATTTT

J: TRBJ2-7
size: -
D: TRBD1
V: TRBV18
CDR3: CASSLRDSPTYEQYF
DNA: TGTGCCAGCTCACTCCGGGACAGTCCAACCTACGAGCAGTACTTC

J: TRBJ2-2
size: few
D: -
V: TRBV25-1
CDR3: CASSVNTGELFF
DNA: TGTGCCAGCAGCGTAAACACCGGGGAGCTGTTTTTT

J: TRBJ1-2
size: -
D: -
V: TRBV29-1
CDR3: CSALRDAGGYGYTF
DNA: TGCAGCGCCCTTCGGGACGCCGGTGGGTATGGCTACACCTTC

J: TRBJ2-4
size: -
D: TRBD2
V: TRBV30
CDR3: CAWSPGGANIQYF
DNA: TGTGCCTGGAGTCCGGGGGGGGCGAACATTCAGTACTTC

J: TRBJ2-3
size: -
D: -
V: TRBV29-1
CDR3: CSVEQGTDTQYF
DNA: TGCAGCGTTGAGCAGGGGACAGATACGCAGTATTTT

J: TRBJ2-7
size: -
D: -
V: TRBV7-2
CDR3: CASRKHWVHEQYF
DNA: TGTGCCAGCAGGAAACATTGGGTTCACGAGCAGTACTTC

J: TRBJ1-5
size: -
D: TRBD1
V: TRBV19
CDR3: CASSQGALGQPQHF
DNA: TGTGCCAGTTCTCAGGGGGCGTTGGGTCAGCCCCAGCATTTT

J: TRBJ1-5
size: -
D: TRBD1
V: TRBV28
CDR3: CASLNQGGNQPQHF
DNA: TGTGCCAGCTTGAATCAGGGGGGCAATCAGCCCCAGCATTTT

J: TRBJ2-2
size: -
D: TRBD1
V: TRBV7-3
CDR3: CASSTTGDTGELFF
DNA: TGTGCCAGCAGCACGACAGGGGACACCGGGGAGCTGTTTTTT

J: TRBJ1-4
size: -
D: -
V: TRBV28
CDR3: CASTPGREKLFF
DNA: TGTGCCAGCACCCCGGGACGGGAAAAACTGTTTTTT

J: TRBJ1-1
size: once
D: -
V: TRBV18
CDR3: CASSPPYPNTEAFF
DNA: TGTGCCAGCTCACCACCATACCCTAACACTGAAGCTTTCTTT

J: TRBJ2-6
size: -
D: -
V: TRBV3-1/TRBV3-2
CDR3: CASSVGTPSSGANVLTF
DNA: TGTGCCAGCAGCGTAGGGACGCCAAGCTCTGGGGCCAACGTCCTGACTTTC

J: TRBJ1-3
size: -
D: -
V: TRBV9
CDR3: CASSRTDRNTIYF
DNA: TGTGCCAGCAGCAGGACAGATCGAAACACCATATATTTT